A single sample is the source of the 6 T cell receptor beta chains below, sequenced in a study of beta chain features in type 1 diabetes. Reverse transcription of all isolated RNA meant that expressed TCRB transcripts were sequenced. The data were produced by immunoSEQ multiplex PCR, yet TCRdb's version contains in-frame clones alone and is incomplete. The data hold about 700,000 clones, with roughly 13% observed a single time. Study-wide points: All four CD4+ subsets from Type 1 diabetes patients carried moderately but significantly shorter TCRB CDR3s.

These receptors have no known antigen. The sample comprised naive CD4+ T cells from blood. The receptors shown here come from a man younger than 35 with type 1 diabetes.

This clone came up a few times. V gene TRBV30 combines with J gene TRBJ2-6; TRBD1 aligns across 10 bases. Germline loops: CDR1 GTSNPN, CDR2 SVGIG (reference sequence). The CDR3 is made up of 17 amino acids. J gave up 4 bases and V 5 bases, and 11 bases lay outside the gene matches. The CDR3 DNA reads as TGTGCCTGGGTAGATGGGACAGGGGTGGCGGGGGCCAACGTCCTGACTTTC. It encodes CAWVDGTGVAGANVLTF.

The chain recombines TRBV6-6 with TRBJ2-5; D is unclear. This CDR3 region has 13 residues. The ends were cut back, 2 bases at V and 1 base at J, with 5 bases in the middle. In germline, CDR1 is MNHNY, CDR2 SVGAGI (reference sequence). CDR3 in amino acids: CASSYDSQETQYF. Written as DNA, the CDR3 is TGTGCCAGCAGTTACGACTCCCAAGAGACCCAGTACTTC.

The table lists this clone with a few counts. As DNA, the CDR3 is TGTGCCTGGAGTGTGAACAGGGCCTATGGCTACACCTTC. Encoded protein: CAWSVNRAYGYTF. V is TRBV30 and J is TRBJ1-2; weak D call: TRBD1 (6 bases). Germline V gene data show CDR1 as GTSNPN and CDR2 as SVGIG (reference sequence). The ends were cut back, 0 bases at V and 4 bases at J, with 9 bases in the middle. The CDR3 is 13 amino acids.

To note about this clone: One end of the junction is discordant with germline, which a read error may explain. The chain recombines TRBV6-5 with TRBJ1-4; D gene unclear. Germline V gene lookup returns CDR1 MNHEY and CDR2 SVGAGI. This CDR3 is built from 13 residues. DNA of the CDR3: TGTGCCATCAGTGATTTTGAAAATGAAAAACTGTTTTTT. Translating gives CAISDFENEKLFF.

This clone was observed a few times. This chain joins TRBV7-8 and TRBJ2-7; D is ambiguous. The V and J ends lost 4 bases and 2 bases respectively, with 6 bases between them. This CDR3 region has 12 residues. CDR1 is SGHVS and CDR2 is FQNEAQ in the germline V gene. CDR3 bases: TGTGCCAGCAGCTACCCGGCCTACGAGCAGTACTTC. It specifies CASSYPAYEQYF.

The CDR3: CASSLGGLIYF. The CDR3 DNA reads as TGTGCCAGCAGCTTAGGAGGTTTGATCTACTTC. V and J are TRBV7-3 and TRBJ2-4, with D possibly being TRBD2 (5 bases). Trimming stripped 2 bases from V and 16 bases from J, with 12 bases between. The V gene's germline CDR1 is SGHTA and CDR2 FQGTGA. This CDR3 is 11 amino acids long.